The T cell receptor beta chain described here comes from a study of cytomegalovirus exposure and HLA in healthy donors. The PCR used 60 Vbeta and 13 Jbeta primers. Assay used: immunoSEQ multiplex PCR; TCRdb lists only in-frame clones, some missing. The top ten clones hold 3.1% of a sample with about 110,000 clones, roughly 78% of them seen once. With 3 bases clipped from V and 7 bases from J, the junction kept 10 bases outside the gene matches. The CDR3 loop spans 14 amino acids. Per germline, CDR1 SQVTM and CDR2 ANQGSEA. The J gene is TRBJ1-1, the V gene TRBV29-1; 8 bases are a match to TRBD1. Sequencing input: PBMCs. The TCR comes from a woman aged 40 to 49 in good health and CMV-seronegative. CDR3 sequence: CSVDQGAGGDEAFF. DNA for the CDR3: TGCAGCGTTGATCAAGGGGCAGGGGGCGATGAAGCTTTCTTT.